These 12 T cell receptor beta chains were sequenced from one sample in a study of blood T cell repertoires in COVID-19. Libraries were prepared by immunoSEQ multiplex PCR; TCRdb keeps only in-frame clonotypes and omits some of them. This sample has some 530,000 clones, with 75% to 90% found just once. Source material: PBMCs or T cells enriched from blood (not recorded which). These receptors all come from a woman aged 55-75 years who had recovered from COVID-19.

The chain combines TRBV10-3 with TRBJ1-5, with 8 bases that match TRBD1. This CDR3 has 13 residues. V lost 11 bases to trimming and J lost 7 bases; unmatched junction nucleotides: 10. CDR1 and CDR2 (germline): ENHRY, SYGVKD. The CDR3 region is CAAASDRAQPQHF. The CDR3 nucleotides are TGTGCCGCAGCCTCGGACAGGGCCCAGCCCCAGCATTTT.

The V gene is TRBV27, the J gene TRBJ1-2; TRBD1 aligns across 8 bases. Germline V lookup: CDR1 MNHEY, CDR2 SMNVEV (reference sequence). J gave up 4 bases and V 4 bases, and 8 bases lay outside the gene matches. This CDR3 is 15 amino acids long. CDR3 in amino acids: CASSSGTGRAYGYTF. CDR3 nucleotide sequence: TGTGCCAGCAGTTCCGGGACAGGTCGGGCCTATGGCTACACCTTC.

This clone appeared once. The chain uses TRBV24-1 and TRBJ1-2; the match to TRBD1 covers 7 bases. The germline CDR1 and CDR2 sequences are KGHDR and SFDVKD. The CDR3 has 14 residues. V shed 4 bases and J 2 bases; nucleotides not matched to a gene: 3. In nucleotides, the CDR3 is TGTGCCACCAGTGACAAACAGGGGAACTATGGCTACACCTTC. Its protein product is CATSDKQGNYGYTF.

The chain couples TRBV5-1 to TRBJ2-5, with 7 bases identical to TRBD1. Germline-derived CDR1 and CDR2 are SGHRS and YFSETQ. The CDR3 has 13 residues. J lost 4 bases, V lost 4 bases, and 4 bases had no gene match. This CDR3 reads CASSTGDGETQYF. In DNA, the CDR3 is TGCGCCAGCAGCACAGGGGACGGAGAGACCCAGTACTTC.

This clone showed up just once. The chain is built from TRBV7-8 and TRBJ1-5; TRBD1 matches 7 bases. The CDR3 contains 17 residues. With V trimmed by 3 bases and J by 3 bases, 11 bases remained unmatched. Germline V gene lookup returns CDR1 SGHVS and CDR2 FQNEAQ. Here the CDR3 reads CASSFGPQGIFNQPQHF. The CDR3 DNA reads TGTGCCAGCAGCTTCGGACCACAGGGGATCTTCAATCAGCCCCAGCATTTT.

This clone was seen a handful of times. The V and J genes are TRBV18 and TRBJ2-2; the D gene is possibly TRBD1 (5 bases). Germline assignment: CDR1 KGHSH and CDR2 LQKENI. The CDR3 contains 15 residues. The V gene lost 2 bases and the J gene lost 0 bases, with 7 bases spanning the gap. CDR3 residues: CASSPETANTGELFF. The CDR3 region has the DNA TGTGCCAGCTCACCAGAGACAGCGAACACCGGGGAGCTGTTTTTT. The complete variable domain, with remaining parts taken from reference TRBV18 and TRBJ2-2, reads NAGVMQNPRHLVRRRGQEARLRCSPMKGHSHVYWYRQLPEEGLKFMVYLQKENIIDESGMPKERFSAEFPKEGPSILRIQQVVRGDSAAYFCASSPETANTGELFFGEGSRLTVL.

The V call is TRBV30, the J call TRBJ1-4; no definite D call. The CDR3 sequence is 13 residues long. Germline V CDR1 and CDR2: GTSNPN, SVGIG (reference sequence). V was cut by 5 bases and J by 5 bases, with 12 bases left in between. CDR3 nucleotide sequence: TGTGCCTGGGCAAAGCAGGCGAATGAAAAACTGTTTTTT. Encoded protein: CAWAKQANEKLFF.

The genes are TRBV5-1 and TRBJ2-5, with D maybe TRBD2 (5 bases). Germline lookup yields CDR1 SGHRS and CDR2 YFSETQ. The CDR3 sequence is 13 residues long. Trimming removed 5 bases from V and 5 bases from J, with 13 bases in between. The CDR3: CASRRGFMETQYF. In nucleotides, the CDR3 is TGCGCCAGCAGACGCGGGTTCATGGAGACCCAGTACTTC.

This chain links TRBV24-1 with TRBJ2-3; 11 nucleotides align to TRBD1. Unmatched junction bases numbered 7, after V lost 2 bases and J lost 7 bases. This CDR3 comprises 16 residues. CDR1 is KGHDR and CDR2 is SFDVKD in the germline V gene. The CDR3 spells CATSDSPGTGGHTQYF. The CDR3 bases are TGTGCCACCAGTGATTCACCCGGGACAGGGGGACATACGCAGTATTTT.

This clone appeared once. The chain couples TRBV10-3 to TRBJ2-7; D is possibly TRBD1 (6 bases). The V gene lost 6 bases and the J gene lost 6 bases, with 12 bases spanning the gap. The CDR3 loop spans 12 amino acids. Germline loops: CDR1 ENHRY, CDR2 SYGVKD. CDR3 sequence: CAIRREGGEQYF. Written as DNA, the CDR3 is TGTGCCATCAGGAGGGAAGGGGGCGAGCAGTACTTC.

This clone occurred once. This chain joins TRBV2 and TRBJ2-1, with 8 bases that match TRBD2. V lost 7 bases to trimming and J lost 1 base; unmatched junction nucleotides: 6. The germline gives CDR1 SNHLY, CDR2 FYNNEI. CDR3 size: 15 residues. CDR3 sequence: CASTRAGDSYNEQFF. CDR3 nucleotide sequence: TGTGCCAGCACTCGAGCGGGGGATTCCTACAATGAGCAGTTCTTC.

This chain connects TRBV24-1 to TRBJ2-3, with 12 bases that match TRBD2. Unmatched junction bases numbered 4, after V lost 8 bases and J lost 5 bases. The CDR3 extends over 14 amino acids. Germline V CDR1 and CDR2: KGHDR, SFDVKD. The CDR3 reads CATTSGGAGDTQYF. CDR3 DNA: TGTGCCACCACTAGCGGGGGGGCTGGAGATACGCAGTATTTT.